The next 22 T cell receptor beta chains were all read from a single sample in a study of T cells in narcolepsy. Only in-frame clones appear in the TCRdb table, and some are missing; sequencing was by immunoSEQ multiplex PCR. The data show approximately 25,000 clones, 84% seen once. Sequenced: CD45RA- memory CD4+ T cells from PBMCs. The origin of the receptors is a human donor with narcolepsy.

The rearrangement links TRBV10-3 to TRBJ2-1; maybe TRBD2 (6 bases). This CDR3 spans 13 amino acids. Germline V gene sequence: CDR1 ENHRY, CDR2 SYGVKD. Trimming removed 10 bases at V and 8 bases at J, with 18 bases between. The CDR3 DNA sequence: TGTGCCACCCTACACGGGAGAACCGATGAGCAGTTCTTC. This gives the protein CATLHGRTDEQFF.

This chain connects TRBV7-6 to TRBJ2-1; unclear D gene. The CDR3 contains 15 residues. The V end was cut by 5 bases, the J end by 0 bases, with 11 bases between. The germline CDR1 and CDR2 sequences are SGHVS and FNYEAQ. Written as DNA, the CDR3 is TGTGCCAGCAGCCTCACGTCAAGCTCCTACAATGAGCAGTTCTTC. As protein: CASSLTSSSYNEQFF.

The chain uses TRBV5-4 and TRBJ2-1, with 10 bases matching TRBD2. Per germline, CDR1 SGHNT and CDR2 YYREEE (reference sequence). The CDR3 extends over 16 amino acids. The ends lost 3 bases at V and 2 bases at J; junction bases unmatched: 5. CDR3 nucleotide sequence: TGTGCCAGCAGCTCAGGCAGCGGGAGGGCCTACAATGAGCAGTTCTTC. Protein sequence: CASSSGSGRAYNEQFF.

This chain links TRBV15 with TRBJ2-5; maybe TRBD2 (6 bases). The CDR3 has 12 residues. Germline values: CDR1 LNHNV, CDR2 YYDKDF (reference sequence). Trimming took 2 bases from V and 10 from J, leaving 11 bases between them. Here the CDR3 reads CATSRPPGDQYF. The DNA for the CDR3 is TGTGCCACCAGCAGACCGCCGGGGGACCAGTACTTC.

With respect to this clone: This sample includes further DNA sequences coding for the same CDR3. In DNA form, the CDR3 reads TGCGCCAGCAGCCAAGAGGGCGGCGAAGGCGAGACCCAGTACTTC. Residues: CASSQEGGEGETQYF. The rearrangement links TRBV4-3 to TRBJ2-5; D gene unclear. Between the trimmed V and J ends, which lost 0 bases and 5 bases, there was a span of 13 bases. CDR3 length: 15 amino acids. Germline V gene data show CDR1 as LGHNA and CDR2 as YSLEER.

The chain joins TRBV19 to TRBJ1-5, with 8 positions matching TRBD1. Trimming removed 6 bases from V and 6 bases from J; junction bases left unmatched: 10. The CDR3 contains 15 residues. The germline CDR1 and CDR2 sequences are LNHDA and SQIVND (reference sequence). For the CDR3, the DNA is TGTGCCAGTAGAGATGGACAGGGTCGCGGTCAGCCCCAGCATTTT. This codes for CASRDGQGRGQPQHF.

The CDR3 loop reads CASSQAPTTSGSTDTQYF. In nucleotides, the CDR3 is TGCGCCAGCAGCCAAGCACCCACGACTAGCGGGAGCACAGATACGCAGTATTTT. V usage is TRBV4-3 and J usage is TRBJ2-3; 10 bases align to TRBD2. CDR3 length equals 18 residues. Trimming removed 1 base from V and 0 bases from J; junction bases left unmatched: 7. CDR1 is LGHNA, CDR2 YSLEER, per germline.

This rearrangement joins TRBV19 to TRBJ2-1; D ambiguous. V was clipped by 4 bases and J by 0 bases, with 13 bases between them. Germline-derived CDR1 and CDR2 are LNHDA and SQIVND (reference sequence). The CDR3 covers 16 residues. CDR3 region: CASSRANPPSYNEQFF. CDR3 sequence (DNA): TGTGCCAGTAGTAGAGCTAACCCCCCCTCCTACAATGAGCAGTTCTTC.

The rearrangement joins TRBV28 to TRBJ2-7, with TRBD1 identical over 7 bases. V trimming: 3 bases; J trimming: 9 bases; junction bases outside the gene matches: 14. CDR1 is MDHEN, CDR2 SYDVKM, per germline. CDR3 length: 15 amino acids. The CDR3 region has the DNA TGTGCCAGCAGTTTTCGGACCATACAGGGGTTCCGGCAGTACTTC. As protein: CASSFRTIQGFRQYF.

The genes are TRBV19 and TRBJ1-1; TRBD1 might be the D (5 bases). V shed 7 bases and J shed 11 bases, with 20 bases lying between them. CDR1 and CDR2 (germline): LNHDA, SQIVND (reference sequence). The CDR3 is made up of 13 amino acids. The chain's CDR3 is CASTSQGGFRAFF. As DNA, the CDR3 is TGTGCCAGTACCTCGCAGGGCGGTTTTCGGGCTTTCTTT.

The CDR3, as DNA: TGTGCCAGTAGGCCACGGGACAGGAATAGGGATGAGCAGTTCTTC. Translating it yields CASRPRDRNRDEQFF. V is TRBV19 and J is TRBJ2-1, with 8 bases matching TRBD1. After removal of 6 bases from V and 8 bases from J, the junction contained 12 bases not matched to a gene. CDR1 LNHDA and CDR2 SQIVND come from the germline V gene (reference sequence). This CDR3 has 15 amino acids. The full variable domain, completed using reference TRBV19 and TRBJ2-1, is DGGITQSPKYLFRKEGQNVTLSCEQNLNHDAMYWYRQDPGQGLRLIYYSQIVNDFQKGDIAEGYSVSREKKESFPLTVTSAQKNPTAFYLCASRPRDRNRDEQFFGPGTRLTVL.

The CDR3 sequence: CASGLNGGGELFF. CDR3 sequence (DNA): TGTGCTAGTGGTCTTAACGGTGGCGGGGAGCTGTTTTTT. The chain joins TRBV12-5 to TRBJ2-2; D remains unclear. Trimming left V 5 bases short and J 7 bases short, with 11 bases between. This CDR3 is built from 13 residues. Germline V CDR1 and CDR2: LGHNT, FRNRAP.

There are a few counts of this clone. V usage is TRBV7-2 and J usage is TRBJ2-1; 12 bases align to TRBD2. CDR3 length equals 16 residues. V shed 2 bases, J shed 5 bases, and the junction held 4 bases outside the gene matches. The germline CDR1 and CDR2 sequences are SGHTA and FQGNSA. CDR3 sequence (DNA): TGTGCCAGCAGCTTAACGTGGACTAGCGGGAACAATGAGCAGTTCTTC. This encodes CASSLTWTSGNNEQFF.

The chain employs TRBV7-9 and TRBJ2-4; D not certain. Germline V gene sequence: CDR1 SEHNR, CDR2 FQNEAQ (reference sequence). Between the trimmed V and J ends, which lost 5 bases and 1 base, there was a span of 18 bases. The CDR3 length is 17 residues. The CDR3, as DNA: TGTGCCAGCAGCCCCCCGGGTCCATTGGGGGCCAAAAACATTCAGTACTTC. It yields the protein CASSPPGPLGAKNIQYF.

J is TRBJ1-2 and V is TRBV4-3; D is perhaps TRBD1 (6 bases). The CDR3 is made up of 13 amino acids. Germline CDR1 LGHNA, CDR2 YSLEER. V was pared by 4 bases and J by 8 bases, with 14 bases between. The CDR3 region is CASSPDLGGGYTF. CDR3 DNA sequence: TGCGCCAGCAGCCCGGACTTGGGGGGCGGCTACACCTTC.

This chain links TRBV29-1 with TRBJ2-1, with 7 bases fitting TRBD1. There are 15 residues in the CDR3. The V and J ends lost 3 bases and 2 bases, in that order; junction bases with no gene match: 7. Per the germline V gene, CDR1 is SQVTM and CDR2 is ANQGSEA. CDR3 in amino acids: CSVDSGTDTYNEQFF. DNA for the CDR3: TGCAGCGTTGACTCGGGGACAGACACCTACAATGAGCAGTTCTTC.

CDR3 coding DNA: TGTGCCAGCAGCGTCAATGAGCAGTTCTTC. Residues: CASSVNEQFF. The chain employs TRBV7-9 and TRBJ2-1; D is ambiguous. CDR1 SEHNR and CDR2 FQNEAQ come from the germline V gene (reference sequence). This CDR3 is 10 amino acids long. The V end was cut by 5 bases, the J end by 6 bases, with 2 bases between.

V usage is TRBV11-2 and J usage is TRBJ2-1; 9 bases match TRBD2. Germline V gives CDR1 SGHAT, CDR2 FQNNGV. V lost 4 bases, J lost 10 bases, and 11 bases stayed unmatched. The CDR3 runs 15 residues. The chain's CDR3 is CASSSGLAGSYEQFF. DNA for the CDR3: TGTGCCAGCAGCTCCGGGCTAGCGGGAAGCTACGAGCAGTTCTTC. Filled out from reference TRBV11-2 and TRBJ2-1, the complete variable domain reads EAGVAQSPRYKIIEKRQSVAFWCNPISGHATLYWYQQILGQGPKLLIQFQNNGVVDDSQLPKDRFSAERLKGVDSTLKIQPAKLEDSAVYLCASSSGLAGSYEQFFGPGTRLTVL.

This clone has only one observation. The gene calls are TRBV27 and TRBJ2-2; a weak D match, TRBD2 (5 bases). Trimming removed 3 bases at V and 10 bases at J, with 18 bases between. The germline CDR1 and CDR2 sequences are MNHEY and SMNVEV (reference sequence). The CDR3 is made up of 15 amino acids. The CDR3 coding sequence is TGTGCCAGCAGTTTCCTCCCCGGGGTTAGGGCGGAGCTGTTTTTT. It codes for CASSFLPGVRAELFF.

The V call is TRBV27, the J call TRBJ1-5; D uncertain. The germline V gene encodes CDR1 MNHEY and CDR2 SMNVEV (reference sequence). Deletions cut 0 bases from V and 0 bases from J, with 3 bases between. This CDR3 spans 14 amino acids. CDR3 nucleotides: TGTGCCAGCAGTTTATCCTATAGCAATCAGCCCCAGCATTTT. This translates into CASSLSYSNQPQHF.

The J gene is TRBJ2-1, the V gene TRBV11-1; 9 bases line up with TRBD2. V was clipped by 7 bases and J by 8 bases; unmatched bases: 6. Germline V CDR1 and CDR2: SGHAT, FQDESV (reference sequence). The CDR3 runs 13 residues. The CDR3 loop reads CASKIVAGDEQFF. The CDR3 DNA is TGTGCCAGCAAGATAGTAGCGGGAGATGAGCAGTTCTTC.

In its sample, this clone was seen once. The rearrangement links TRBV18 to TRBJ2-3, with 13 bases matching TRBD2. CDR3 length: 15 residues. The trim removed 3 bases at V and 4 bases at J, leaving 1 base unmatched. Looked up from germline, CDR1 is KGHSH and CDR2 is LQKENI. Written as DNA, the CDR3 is TGTGCCAGCTCACCGGGACTAGCGGGACCAGATACGCAGTATTTT. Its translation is CASSPGLAGPDTQYF. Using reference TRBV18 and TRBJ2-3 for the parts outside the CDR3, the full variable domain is NAGVMQNPRHLVRRRGQEARLRCSPMKGHSHVYWYRQLPEEGLKFMVYLQKENIIDESGMPKERFSAEFPKEGPSILRIQQVVRGDSAAYFCASSPGLAGPDTQYFGPGTRLTVL.